These 27 T cell receptor beta chains were all obtained from the same sample, sequenced in a study of blood T cells in healthy people across ages. It was with a sample-barcoded 5' primer and a J-beta primer mix that a second PCR of roughly 7 to 12 cycles was run. TCRdb re-derived calls from the 5' RACE reads in MiXCR, one entry per CDR3 protein. The sample has around 520,000 distinct CDR3 sequences, 25% to 35% seen once; the top ten hold about 3.9%. These same records also appear under a second study, on T cells of mothers and their children.

The sample was blood. These receptors came from a boy younger than 10 in good health.

This clonotype appeared a few times. The chain uses TRBV3-1 and TRBJ2-7; TRBD1 matches at 7 bases. CDR3 size: 14 residues. V was clipped by 3 bases and J by 4 bases; unmatched bases: 6. CDR1 is LGHDT and CDR2 is YNNKEL in the germline V gene (reference sequence). CDR3 nucleotides: TGTGCCAGCAGCCACGACAGGGCTCCATACGAGCAGTACTTC. Protein sequence: CASSHDRAPYEQYF.

Written as DNA, the CDR3 is TGCGCCAGCAGCTTGTCCGGAGAGGGCACTGAAGCTTTCTTT. Translation gives CASSLSGEGTEAFF. The chain couples TRBV5-1 to TRBJ1-1; no definite D call. The CDR3 extends over 14 amino acids. The V end lost 1 base, the J end lost 4 bases, and 11 bases lay between the germline ends. Germline V gives CDR1 SGHRS, CDR2 YFSETQ.

The chain links TRBV12-3 or TRBV12-4 to TRBJ2-2; D not resolved. CDR3 length: 14 residues. Trimming left V 3 bases short and J 5 bases short, with 10 bases between. The CDR3: CASSFGPLTGELFF. As DNA, the CDR3 is TGTGCCAGCAGTTTCGGGCCCTTGACCGGGGAGCTGTTTTTT.

The sample holds a few counts of this clonotype. The rearrangement links TRBV7-9 to TRBJ2-3; 9 bases agree with TRBD1. Germline-derived CDR1 and CDR2 are SEHNR and FQNEAQ (reference sequence). Losses at the gene ends were 5 bases for V and 3 bases for J; bases not matched to a gene: 3. The CDR3 loop spans 14 amino acids. In nucleotides, the CDR3 is TGTGCCAGCAGCCGCGGACAGGGGACAGATACGCAGTATTTT. Translated, it gives CASSRGQGTDTQYF.

This clonotype came up a few times. V gene TRBV7-2 combines with J gene TRBJ1-2, with a tentative D call TRBD1 (6 bases). This CDR3 is built from 17 residues. Per germline, CDR1 SGHTA and CDR2 FQGNSA. Trimming took off 5 bases at V and 4 bases at J, with 23 bases between the two ends. The CDR3 spells CASSPPQGINILYGYTF. For the CDR3, the DNA is TGTGCCAGCAGCCCACCCCAGGGGATTAACATTCTCTATGGCTACACCTTC.

The rearrangement links TRBV6-1 to TRBJ1-5; TRBD1 is a possible D gene (6 bases). Germline V gene sequence: CDR1 MNHNS, CDR2 SASEGT. The V end lost 6 bases, the J end lost 7 bases, and 16 bases lay between the germline ends. This CDR3 contains 14 residues. The CDR3 is CASRPSGGGQPQHF. The CDR3 DNA follows: TGTGCCAGCAGGCCCTCCGGGGGCGGACAGCCCCAGCATTTT.

The chain is built from TRBV7-9 and TRBJ1-2, with D perhaps TRBD1 (5 bases). The length of the CDR3 is 11 residues. The V gene lost 11 bases and the J gene lost 8 bases, with 15 bases spanning the gap. Per the germline V gene, CDR1 is SEHNR and CDR2 is FQNEAQ (reference sequence). The CDR3, as DNA: TGTGCCGCCGGGACGGACCACGGCTACACCTTC. Its translation: CAAGTDHGYTF.

The sample holds a few counts of this clonotype. This chain joins TRBV6-1 and TRBJ2-2; TRBD2 matches 8 bases. Germline CDR1 reads MNHNS; CDR2 reads SASEGT. Germline trimming cut 7 bases from V and 1 base from J; bases unmatched to any gene: 8. The length of the CDR3 is 16 residues. The CDR3 DNA reads as TGTGCCAGCACCAACACCGGGACTAGGAACACCGGGGAGCTGTTTTTT. Its protein product is CASTNTGTRNTGELFF.

This clonotype has more than one count but fewer than ten. The junction does not match germline at one end; this may be a read error. This rearrangement joins TRBV6-5 to TRBJ2-1; TRBD2 aligns across 11 bases. This CDR3 has 16 residues. Germline CDR1 is MNHEY and CDR2 is SVGAGI. CDR3 amino acids: CASSRTSGFSYNERFF. CDR3 coding DNA: TGTGCCAGCAGCAGGACTAGCGGGTTCTCCTACAATGAGCGGTTCTTC.

The V gene is TRBV6-6, the J gene TRBJ1-2, with D unresolved. CDR3 length: 14 amino acids. Trimming pared 2 bases from V and 0 bases from J, leaving 7 bases between. The germline V gene encodes CDR1 MNHNY and CDR2 SVGAGI (reference sequence). In nucleotides, the CDR3 is TGTGCCAGCAGTTACGAGGGAGCTAACTATGGCTACACCTTC. Its translation: CASSYEGANYGYTF.

This clonotype was counted between two and nine times. This chain joins TRBV20-1 and TRBJ2-5; 13 bases map to TRBD2. The J call is doubtful: the DNA matches TRBJ2-7 better. Germline CDR1 is DFQATT and CDR2 is SNEGSKA (reference sequence). CDR3 length: 17 residues. CDR3 sequence (DNA): TGCAGTGCTAGAGTTACTAGCGGGAGGGCCGGTACCTACGAGCAGTACTTC. Amino acid sequence: CSARVTSGRAGTYEQYF.

This chain connects TRBV18 to TRBJ2-7, with D tentatively TRBD1 (6 bases). The CDR3 runs to 13 residues. CDR1 and CDR2 (germline): KGHSH, LQKENI. Written as DNA, the CDR3 is TGTGCCAGCTCACCGGGGGACAACTACGAACAGTACGTC. Its translation is CASSPGDNYEQYV.

The chain is built from TRBV11-2 and TRBJ2-5, with TRBD2 matching 7 bases. With V trimmed by 4 bases and J by 5 bases, 10 bases remained unmatched. CDR1 and CDR2 from the germline V gene are SGHAT and FQNNGV. The CDR3 has 15 amino acids. This CDR3 reads CASSWEWGGFETQYF. In nucleotides, the CDR3 is TGTGCCAGCAGCTGGGAGTGGGGGGGGTTTGAGACCCAGTACTTC.

This clonotype has a handful of counts. This chain connects TRBV10-3 to TRBJ2-2, with TRBD2 identical over 10 bases. CDR1 and CDR2 (germline): ENHRY, SYGVKD. J was trimmed by 4 bases and V by 3 bases; bases with no gene match: 2. The CDR3 loop spans 15 amino acids. CDR3 DNA: TGTGCCATCAGTGAAATAGCGGGGGGCACCGGGGAGCTGTTTTTT. Protein sequence: CAISEIAGGTGELFF.

The CDR3 sequence is CASSQAFSEQLNSPLHF. CDR3 coding DNA: TGCGCCAGCAGCCAGGCATTTTCGGAACAGCTTAATTCACCCCTCCACTTT. The chain employs TRBV5-1 and TRBJ1-6; D is unresolved. V gave up 4 bases and J gave up 6 bases, with 20 bases separating them. Germline values: CDR1 SGHRS, CDR2 YFSETQ. This CDR3 region has 17 residues.

This chain joins TRBV12-3 or TRBV12-4 and TRBJ2-2; 13 bases are a match to TRBD2. This CDR3 region has 18 residues. With V trimmed by 7 bases and J by 1 base, 9 bases remained unmatched. Here the CDR3 reads CASKTGTSGILNTGELFF. The CDR3 DNA reads TGTGCCAGCAAGACCGGGACTAGCGGGATACTGAACACCGGGGAGCTGTTTTTT.

This clonotype was recorded a few times. V gene TRBV4-1 combines with J gene TRBJ2-3, with D possibly being TRBD1 or TRBD2 (6 bases each). In germline, CDR1 is MGHRA, CDR2 YSYEKL. The CDR3 consists of 16 residues. V was clipped by 0 bases and J by 0 bases, with 10 bases between them. CDR3 sequence: CASSQDSGASTDTQYF. Written as DNA, the CDR3 is TGCGCCAGCAGCCAAGATTCGGGGGCAAGCACAGATACGCAGTATTTT.

The V gene is TRBV27, the J gene TRBJ2-2; D uncertain. V lost 10 bases to trimming and J lost 2 bases, with 11 bases between them. CDR3 length: 13 amino acids. Germline CDR1 reads MNHEY; CDR2 reads SMNVEV (reference sequence). The CDR3 region is CATAFLNTGELFF. In DNA, the CDR3 is TGTGCCACCGCGTTCCTAAACACCGGGGAGCTGTTTTTT.

This clonotype was observed a few times. The gene calls are TRBV5-1 and TRBJ2-2; D call uncertain. The CDR3 consists of 14 residues. Per the germline V gene, CDR1 is SGHRS and CDR2 is YFSETQ. V was pared by 4 bases and J by 5 bases, with 12 bases between. The CDR3, as DNA: TGCGCCAGCAGCCCGAGCCTAGGAACCGGGGAGCTGTTTTTT. Protein product: CASSPSLGTGELFF.

This chain links TRBV14 with TRBJ2-2; 8 bases align to TRBD2. CDR1 is SGHDN, CDR2 FVKESK, per germline. Trimming took 4 bases from V and 4 from J; bases not matched to a gene: 11. The CDR3 has 17 amino acids. CDR3 sequence: CASSPFLSGGFTGELFF. As DNA, the CDR3 is TGTGCCAGCAGCCCCTTTTTGAGCGGGGGATTCACCGGGGAGCTGTTTTTT.

This clonotype turned up a few times. This rearrangement joins TRBV12-3 or TRBV12-4 to TRBJ2-5; TRBD1 matches at 7 bases. Losses at the gene ends were 6 bases for V and 5 bases for J; bases not matched to a gene: 9. The CDR3 has 14 amino acids. The CDR3 DNA reads TGTGCCAGCAGCACGAGGGGGCGATTGGAGACCCAGTACTTC. This sequence encodes CASSTRGRLETQYF.

The genes are TRBV6-2 or TRBV6-3 and TRBJ1-2; tentative D call: TRBD1 (5 bases). CDR1 is MNHEY, CDR2 SVGEGT, per germline. CDR3 length: 13 residues. Trimming stripped 4 bases from V and 5 bases from J, with 11 bases between. For the CDR3, the DNA is TGTGCCAGCAGTTCGACAGCCCGGTATGGCTACACCTTC. Translation gives CASSSTARYGYTF.

The rearrangement uses TRBV6-2 or TRBV6-3 and TRBJ2-3; TRBD2 might be the D (5 bases). The CDR3 length is 15 residues. Per germline, CDR1 MNHEY and CDR2 SVGEGT. V lost 6 bases and J 1 base, leaving 14 bases between the germline ends. The CDR3 spells CASSLLTRGTDTQYF. For the CDR3, the DNA is TGTGCCAGCAGCTTACTCACTAGGGGCACAGATACGCAGTATTTT.

In its sample, this clonotype was seen many times. CDR3 region: CASSWDSDSGANVLTF. CDR3 DNA: TGTGCCAGCAGCTGGGACAGTGACTCTGGGGCCAACGTCCTGACTTTC. The chain combines TRBV7-2 with TRBJ2-6, with 7 nucleotides matching TRBD1. Germline values: CDR1 SGHTA, CDR2 FQGNSA. J lost 0 bases, V lost 4 bases, and 3 bases had no gene match. The CDR3 sequence is 16 residues long.

This clonotype was found a few times. V is TRBV20-1 and J is TRBJ2-1, with TRBD2 matching 7 bases. Germline V gene sequence: CDR1 DFQATT, CDR2 SNEGSKA (reference sequence). The CDR3 has 13 residues. The CDR3 loop reads CSESGTSYNEQFF. The CDR3 DNA is TGCAGCGAGAGCGGGACCTCCTACAATGAGCAGTTCTTC.

This clonotype was seen only a few times. The V gene is TRBV5-8, the J gene TRBJ2-4; D is possibly TRBD2 (6 bases). The CDR3 length is 19 residues. The germline CDR1 and CDR2 sequences are SGHTS and YDEGEE. V was trimmed by 0 bases and J by 0 bases, leaving 19 bases between them. CDR3 region: CASSLGRAPGGIAKNIQYF. CDR3 DNA: TGTGCCAGCAGCTTGGGAAGGGCGCCTGGGGGGATAGCCAAAAACATTCAGTACTTC.

V and J are TRBV29-1 and TRBJ2-1; 8 bases match TRBD2. V shed 3 bases and J 13 bases; nucleotides not matched to a gene: 11. Looked up from germline, CDR1 is SQVTM and CDR2 is ANQGSEA. The CDR3 is 13 amino acids. In DNA, the CDR3 is TGCAGCGTTGATAGGGGCGGGGGGACTTATCAGTTCTTC. Its protein product is CSVDRGGGTYQFF.